These 23 T cell receptor beta chains originate from one sample sequenced in a study of T cells in Graves' hyperthyroidism and ophthalmopathy. TCR beta CDR3 region amplification was performed from RNA transcripts. TCR CDR3 underwent first-round RT-PCR with the HTBI primer set. Each CDR3 protein gets one entry after TCRdb re-called the multiplex PCR reads with MiXCR. The data show about 380,000 distinct CDR3 sequences, approximately 15% seen once. Sequenced sample: blood. Source of these receptors: a man younger than 40 with Graves' hyperthyroidism that later progressed to Graves' ophthalmopathy.

In its sample, this clonotype was seen many times. This CDR3 is CANGREDYGYTF. The CDR3 DNA is TGTGCCAATGGGAGGGAAGACTATGGCTACACCTTC. The chain links TRBV2 to TRBJ1-2; D not resolved. V gave up 10 bases and J gave up 3 bases, with 12 bases separating them. Germline CDR1 and CDR2: SNHLY and FYNNEI. This CDR3 is 12 amino acids long.

This clonotype occurred a few times. V is TRBV4-2 and J is TRBJ2-7; no firm D call. Germline V CDR1 and CDR2: LGHNA, YNFKEQ. The CDR3 totals 13 residues. Trimming left V 1 base short and J 5 bases short, with 9 bases between. The CDR3 protein is CASSQGQDDEQYF. In nucleotides, the CDR3 is TGTGCCAGCAGCCAAGGGCAGGACGACGAGCAGTACTTC.

The V call is TRBV19, the J call TRBJ2-5; the D gene is possibly TRBD1 (6 bases). Trimming stripped 1 base from V and 3 bases from J, with 12 bases between. Per the germline V gene, CDR1 is LNHDA and CDR2 is SQIVND (reference sequence). The CDR3 has 15 residues. CDR3 loop: CASSIGGQLKETQYF. CDR3 DNA: TGTGCCAGTAGTATAGGAGGACAGCTCAAAGAGACCCAGTACTTC.

This clonotype was seen many times. The chain recombines TRBV12-3 or TRBV12-4 with TRBJ2-1; 9 bases are a match to TRBD1. The CDR3 is 14 amino acids. With V trimmed by 5 bases and J by 7 bases, 6 bases remained unmatched. CDR3 coding DNA: TGTGCCAGCAGTCCACAGGGGGCGAGGAATGAGCAGTTCTTC. It codes for CASSPQGARNEQFF.

This clonotype was observed many times. The V gene is TRBV12-3 or TRBV12-4, the J gene TRBJ2-7; TRBD1 agrees at 8 bases. The CDR3 spans 15 residues. J gave up 0 bases and V 6 bases, and 7 bases lay outside the gene matches. In DNA, the CDR3 is TGTGCCAGCAGCGGGGGACAGGCTAACTCCTACGAGCAGTACTTC. It translates to CASSGGQANSYEQYF.

The sample holds a few counts of this clonotype. The V call is TRBV5-1, the J call TRBJ2-3, with a possible D match to TRBD1 (6 bases). The V gene's germline CDR1 is SGHRS and CDR2 YFSETQ. V lost 4 bases, J lost 0 bases, and 12 bases lay in between. CDR3 size: 15 residues. The CDR3 loop is CASSLQGGSTDTQYF. The CDR3 coding sequence is TGCGCCAGCAGCCTGCAAGGGGGTAGCACAGATACGCAGTATTTT. The full variable domain, rest sourced from reference TRBV5-1 and TRBJ2-3, is KAGVTQTPRYLIKTRGQQVTLSCSPISGHRSVSWYQQTPGQGLQFLFEYFSETQRNKGNFPGRFSGRQFSNSRSEMNVSTLELGDSALYLCASSLQGGSTDTQYFGPGTRLTVL.

This clonotype has only a few counts. V gene TRBV30 combines with J gene TRBJ2-7; the match to TRBD2 covers 9 bases. The CDR3 sequence is 14 residues long. In germline, CDR1 is GTSNPN, CDR2 SVGIG (reference sequence). V dropped 2 bases and J dropped 3; count of bases not matched to a gene: 5. The CDR3 region is CAWSPYSGGYEQYF. As DNA, the CDR3 is TGTGCCTGGAGTCCTTATAGCGGGGGCTACGAGCAGTACTTC.

CDR3 region: CATSRVQTANEKLFF. CDR3 sequence (DNA): TGTGCCACCAGCAGAGTTCAGACGGCTAATGAAAAACTGTTTTTT. V is TRBV15 and J is TRBJ1-4, with no clear D. The germline V gene encodes CDR1 LNHNV and CDR2 YYDKDF (reference sequence). This CDR3 region has 15 residues. The germline V and J ends were trimmed by 1 base and 3 bases, with 9 bases remaining between them.

This clonotype has at least ten counts. The rearrangement joins TRBV10-3 to TRBJ2-3, with 7 nucleotides matching TRBD2. The length of the CDR3 is 13 residues. The ends lost 7 bases at V and 1 base at J; junction bases unmatched: 2. Per the germline V gene, CDR1 is ENHRY and CDR2 is SYGVKD. CDR3 DNA: TGTGCCATCATGGCGGGGGGCACAGATACGCAGTATTTT. Its protein product is CAIMAGGTDTQYF.

This clonotype came up many times. CDR3 region: CASSETDFTEAFF. The CDR3 nucleotides are TGCGCCAGCAGTGAGACCGACTTCACTGAAGCTTTCTTT. This sequence joins TRBV10-1 and TRBJ1-1; D not resolved. CDR3 size: 13 residues. CDR1 and CDR2 (germline): WNHNN, SYGVQD (reference sequence). V was clipped by 2 bases and J by 4 bases, with 8 bases between them.

This clonotype came up many times. This CDR3 reads CASSLRGGRDYGYTF. CDR3 nucleotide sequence: TGTGCCAGCAGTTTAAGAGGGGGCCGGGACTATGGCTACACCTTC. The chain is built from TRBV27 and TRBJ1-2; 7 bases map to TRBD1. The trim removed 2 bases at V and 3 bases at J, leaving 6 bases unmatched. The CDR3 is 15 residues long. CDR1 and CDR2 (germline): MNHEY, SMNVEV (reference sequence).

This rearrangement joins TRBV10-2 to TRBJ2-5; possible D gene TRBD1, 5 bases. This CDR3 has 15 residues. Trimming removed 3 bases from V and 1 base from J, with 12 bases in between. Germline assignment: CDR1 WSHSY and CDR2 SAAADI. In DNA form, the CDR3 reads TGCGCCAGCAGTGACAGGGCCAGAACCCAAGAGACCCAGTACTTC. As protein: CASSDRARTQETQYF.

This clonotype came up many times. The chain combines TRBV11-3 with TRBJ2-7, with TRBD1 matching 7 bases. Germline CDR1 reads SGHNT; CDR2 reads YENEEA. The CDR3 runs to 13 residues. Germline trimming cut 6 bases from V and 6 bases from J; bases unmatched to any gene: 8. CDR3 in amino acids: CASRQTGSGEQYF. The CDR3 nucleotides are TGTGCCAGCAGGCAGACAGGGAGTGGCGAGCAGTACTTC.

This clonotype occurred many times. The chain links TRBV5-1 to TRBJ2-7, with 7 bases aligning to TRBD2. With 0 bases clipped from V and 4 bases from J, the junction kept 7 bases outside the gene matches. CDR1 and CDR2 from the germline V gene are SGHRS and YFSETQ. The CDR3 spans 15 residues. CDR3 protein: CASSLGAGGWYEQYF. The CDR3 DNA reads TGCGCCAGCAGCTTGGGAGCCGGGGGGTGGTACGAGCAGTACTTC.

The chain recombines TRBV19 with TRBJ1-5; 9 positions agree with TRBD1. The CDR3 runs 15 residues. Germline CDR1 reads LNHDA; CDR2 reads SQIVND (reference sequence). V lost 4 bases to trimming and J lost 8 bases; unmatched junction nucleotides: 9. As DNA, the CDR3 is TGTGCCAGTAGTAGCACAGGGGGCCTTACAAAGCCCCAGCATTTT. It encodes CASSSTGGLTKPQHF.

This clonotype was counted a single time. The chain combines TRBV27 with TRBJ2-7; D possibly corresponds to TRBD2 (6 bases). This CDR3 is 14 amino acids long. Germline V gene lookup returns CDR1 MNHEY and CDR2 SMNVEV (reference sequence). The germline V and J ends were trimmed by 2 bases and 2 bases, with 10 bases remaining between them. This chain's CDR3 is CASSLGGFTYEQYF. The CDR3 DNA reads TGTGCCAGCAGTTTAGGAGGGTTCACCTACGAGCAGTACTTC.

The V and J genes are TRBV2 and TRBJ2-3, with D unresolved. Trimming shortened V by 2 bases and J by 5 bases, and 5 bases separated the two germline ends. The CDR3 is 12 amino acids. CDR1 and CDR2 from the germline V gene are SNHLY and FYNNEI. This CDR3 reads CASSESVDTQYF. The DNA for the CDR3 is TGTGCCAGCAGTGAATCCGTAGATACGCAGTATTTT.

This clonotype appeared once. The V gene is TRBV4-1, the J gene TRBJ1-5; tentatively, D is TRBD1 (6 bases). The germline V gene encodes CDR1 MGHRA and CDR2 YSYEKL. V was pared by 5 bases and J by 1 base, with 12 bases between. The CDR3 consists of 15 residues. CDR3 in amino acids: CASSFRGASNQPQHF. The CDR3 nucleotides read TGCGCCAGCAGCTTTCGGGGGGCCAGCAATCAGCCCCAGCATTTT.

This clonotype was counted at least ten times. The chain combines TRBV18 with TRBJ1-1; no firm D call. CDR3 length: 13 residues. V lost 1 base and J 1 base, leaving 4 bases between the germline ends. Germline V gene lookup returns CDR1 KGHSH and CDR2 LQKENI. The CDR3 sequence: CASSPQENTEAFF. CDR3 DNA: TGTGCCAGCTCACCACAGGAGAACACTGAAGCTTTCTTT.

In this sample, this clonotype turned up many times. The chain uses TRBV3-1 and TRBJ1-2; 9 nucleotides match TRBD1. The V gene end was trimmed by 3 bases and the J gene end by 7 bases; junction bases not matched to a gene: 6. CDR3 length equals 14 residues. CDR1 is LGHDT and CDR2 is YNNKEL in the germline V gene (reference sequence). CDR3 in DNA: TGTGCCAGCAGCCATTTACGGACAGGGGTTGGCTACACCTTC. It codes for CASSHLRTGVGYTF.

This clonotype was seen repeatedly, ten times or more. The chain uses TRBV7-9 and TRBJ1-4; 8 bases map to TRBD1. The trim removed 5 bases at V and 5 bases at J, leaving 7 bases unmatched. CDR1 and CDR2 from the germline V gene are SEHNR and FQNEAQ (reference sequence). The CDR3 loop spans 15 amino acids. CDR3 in amino acids: CASSRRGQANEKLFF. In DNA, the CDR3 is TGTGCCAGCAGCCGAAGGGGACAGGCGAATGAAAAACTGTTTTTT.

This clonotype was observed many times. The gene calls are TRBV5-1 and TRBJ2-3; D remains ambiguous. Germline values: CDR1 SGHRS, CDR2 YFSETQ. The CDR3 has 13 amino acids. V lost 1 base to trimming and J lost 4 bases, with 7 bases between them. The CDR3 coding sequence is TGCGCCAGCAGCTTGCGGGCCTCAGATACGCAGTATTTT. Its translation is CASSLRASDTQYF.

The chain employs TRBV9 and TRBJ1-1, with D perhaps TRBD1 (5 bases). CDR1 and CDR2 (germline): SGDLS, YYNGEE. Deletions cut 2 bases from V and 6 bases from J, with 8 bases between. The CDR3 contains 12 residues. CDR3 DNA: TGTGCCAGCAGCGTGGGGGGGGCTGAAGCTTTCTTT. Its protein product is CASSVGGAEAFF. Full variable domain (rest looked up from reference TRBV9 and TRBJ1-1): DSGVTQTPKHLITATGQRVTLRCSPRSGDLSVYWYQQSLDQGLQFLIQYYNGEERAKGNILERFSAQQFPDLHSELNLSSLELGDSALYFCASSVGGAEAFFGQGTRLTVV.